The 3 T cell receptor beta chains below come from one sample, sequenced in a study of cytomegalovirus exposure and HLA in healthy donors. Primers: 60 Vbeta forward and 13 Jbeta reverse. Here immunoSEQ multiplex PCR was the method, and the copy in TCRdb shows in-frame clones only, minus some. The sample contains some 70,000 clones, approximately 70% of which appear only once. Sequenced: PBMCs. The receptors shown here come from a male donor in good health and CMV-seropositive.

This clone was seen a handful of times. The chain links TRBV7-2 to TRBJ1-4; TRBD1 matches 8 bases. The trim removed 6 bases at V and 5 bases at J, leaving 11 bases unmatched. Per the germline V gene, CDR1 is SGHTA and CDR2 is FQGNSA. The CDR3 is made up of 16 amino acids. CDR3: CASSTDRDYPNEKLFF. Written as DNA, the CDR3 is TGTGCCAGCAGTACGGACAGGGACTACCCGAATGAAAAACTGTTTTTT.

The chain recombines TRBV7-2 with TRBJ2-7; TRBD1 is a possible D gene (5 bases). The CDR3 is made up of 12 amino acids. Trimming took 5 bases from V and 6 from J, leaving 11 bases between them. Germline CDR1 reads SGHTA; CDR2 reads FQGNSA. The CDR3, as DNA: TGTGCCAGCAGCCCCTGGGGCTCCGAGCAGTACTTC. This encodes CASSPWGSEQYF.

The V gene is TRBV28, the J gene TRBJ2-7, with 9 bases aligning to TRBD1. Germline V gene data show CDR1 as MDHEN and CDR2 as SYDVKM. The length of the CDR3 is 14 residues. With 6 bases clipped from V and 7 bases from J, the junction kept 10 bases outside the gene matches. CDR3 sequence (DNA): TGTGCCAGCAGACACGGGACAGGGTTGGGGGAGCAGTACTTC. Translated, it gives CASRHGTGLGEQYF.